The text below deals with one T cell receptor beta chain. What it binds is unknown. The investigators reverse transcribed all of the isolated RNA, so they sequenced expressed TCRB transcripts. The data were produced by immunoSEQ multiplex PCR, yet TCRdb's version contains in-frame clones alone and is incomplete. The top ten hold 1% of the sample, which has 310,000 or so clones, around 9.7% seen once. The V gene lost 0 bases and the J gene lost 4 bases, with 8 bases spanning the gap. Germline-derived CDR1 and CDR2 are SGHRS and YFSETQ. The CDR3 runs 15 residues. These data belong to a study of beta chain features in type 1 diabetes. Findings and limits, study-wide: TCRB CDR3 length was moderately but significantly reduced in all four CD4+ subsets of Type 1 diabetes patients.

The J gene is TRBJ1-6, the V gene TRBV5-1; D gene uncertain. The clonotype was recovered from a man aged 25-40 years with type 1 diabetes. Sequencing was performed on central memory CD4+ T cells from blood. The chain's CDR3 is CASSLGAEYNSPLHF. The CDR3 DNA follows: TGCGCCAGCAGCTTGGGAGCGGAGTATAATTCACCCCTCCACTTT.